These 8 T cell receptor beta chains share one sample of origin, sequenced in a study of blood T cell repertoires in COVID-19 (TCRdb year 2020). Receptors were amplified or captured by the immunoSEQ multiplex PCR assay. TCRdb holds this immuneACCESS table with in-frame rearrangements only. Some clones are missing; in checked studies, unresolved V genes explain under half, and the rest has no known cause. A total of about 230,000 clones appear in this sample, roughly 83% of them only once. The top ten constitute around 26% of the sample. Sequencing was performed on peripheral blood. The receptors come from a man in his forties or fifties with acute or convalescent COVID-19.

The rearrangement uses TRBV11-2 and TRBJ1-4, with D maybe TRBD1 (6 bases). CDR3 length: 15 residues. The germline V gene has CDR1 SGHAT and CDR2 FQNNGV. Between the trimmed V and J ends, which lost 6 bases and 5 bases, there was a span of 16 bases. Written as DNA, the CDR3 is TGTGCCAGCAGGTACCGGGACACCGGGAATGAAAAACTGTTTTTT. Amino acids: CASRYRDTGNEKLFF.

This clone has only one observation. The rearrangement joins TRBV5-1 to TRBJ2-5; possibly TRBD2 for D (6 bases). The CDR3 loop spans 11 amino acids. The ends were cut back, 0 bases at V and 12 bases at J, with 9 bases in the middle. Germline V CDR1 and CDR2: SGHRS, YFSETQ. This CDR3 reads CASSLAGGKYF. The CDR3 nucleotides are TGCGCCAGCAGCTTGGCCGGGGGAAAGTACTTC.

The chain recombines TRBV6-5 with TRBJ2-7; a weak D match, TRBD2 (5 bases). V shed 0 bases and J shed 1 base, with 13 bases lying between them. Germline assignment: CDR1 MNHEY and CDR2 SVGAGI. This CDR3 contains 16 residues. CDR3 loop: CASSYSTGSYSYEQYF. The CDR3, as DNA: TGTGCCAGCAGTTACTCCACGGGGAGCTATTCCTACGAGCAGTACTTC.

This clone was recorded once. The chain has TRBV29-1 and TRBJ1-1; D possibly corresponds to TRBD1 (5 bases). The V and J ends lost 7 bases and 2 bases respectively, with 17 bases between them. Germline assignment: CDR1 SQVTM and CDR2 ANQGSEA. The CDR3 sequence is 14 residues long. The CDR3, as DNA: TGCAGCGCCCGGAGTGGGGGGGGAAACACTGAAGCTTTCTTT. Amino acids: CSARSGGGNTEAFF.

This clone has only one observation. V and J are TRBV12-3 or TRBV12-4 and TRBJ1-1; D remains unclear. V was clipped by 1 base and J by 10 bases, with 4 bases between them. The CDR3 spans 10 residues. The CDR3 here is CASSLEAAFF. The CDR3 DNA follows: TGTGCCAGCAGTTTAGAAGCAGCTTTCTTT.

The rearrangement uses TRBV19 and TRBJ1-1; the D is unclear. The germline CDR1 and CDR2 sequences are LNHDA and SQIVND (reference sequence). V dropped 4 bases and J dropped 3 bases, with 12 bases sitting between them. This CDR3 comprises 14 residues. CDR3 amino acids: CASSTLQMDTEAFF. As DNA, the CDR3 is TGTGCCAGTAGTACCCTTCAGATGGACACTGAAGCTTTCTTT.

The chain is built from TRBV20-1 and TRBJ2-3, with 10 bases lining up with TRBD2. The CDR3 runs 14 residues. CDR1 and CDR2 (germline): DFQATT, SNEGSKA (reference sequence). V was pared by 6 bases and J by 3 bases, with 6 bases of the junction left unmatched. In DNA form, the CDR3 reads TGCAGTGCGAGTATGACTAGCGGGACAGATACGCAGTATTTT. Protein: CSASMTSGTDTQYF.

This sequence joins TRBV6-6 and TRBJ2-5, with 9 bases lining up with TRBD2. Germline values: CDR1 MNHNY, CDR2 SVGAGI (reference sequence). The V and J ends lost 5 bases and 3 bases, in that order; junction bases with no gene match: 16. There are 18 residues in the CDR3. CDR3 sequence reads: CASSRRTSVLQSEETQYF. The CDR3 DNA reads TGTGCCAGCAGTCGACGGACTAGCGTTTTGCAGTCAGAAGAGACCCAGTACTTC.